This T cell receptor (beta chain) is from a study of T cells after yellow fever vaccination. Looking at the study overall: SMART-Seq v4 Ultra Low Input served to prepare low-cell-number fractions.

Comment on this clonotype: Its antigen is undetermined.

Study-wide points: Abundant bulk-derived clonotypes could contaminate FACS-sorted repertoires. Once the booster was given, most primary-vaccination clones reappeared, at 95% to 98% for CD4 and over 70% for CD8.

Template-switching 5'RACE yielded the TCR cDNA; a universal primer site and UMIs were added in the process. TCRdb used MiXCR to reprocess the 5' RACE reads, holding one entry per CDR3 protein. This sample has around 250,000 distinct CDR3 sequences, with less than 9% found just once. This sequence originates from a man aged 25-45 years who received the YFV17D yellow fever vaccine. The material was CD4+ T cells sorted from PBMCs, obtained 15 days after the yellow fever booster vaccination.

The CDR3 DNA sequence: TGCGCCAGCAGCATCCGGACTAGCGGTGGTGAGCAGTTCTTC. Its protein is CASSIRTSGGEQFF. The J gene is TRBJ2-1, the V gene TRBV5-1, with 10 bases aligning to TRBD2. Germline values: CDR1 SGHRS, CDR2 YFSETQ. CDR3 size: 14 residues. After removal of 4 bases from V and 9 bases from J, the junction contained 7 bases not matched to a gene.